This T cell receptor (beta chain) derives from a study of preoperative IRX-2 immunotherapy in early breast cancer. Sample treatment: preoperative locoregional IRX-2 cytokine immunotherapy. Preoperative locoregional IRX-2 cytokine immunotherapy was tested in the phase Ib source study. By share of the sample, this clone is medium-sized. Assay: immunoSEQ multiplex PCR; the TCRdb copy retains only in-frame clones and omits some. The sample lists more than 30,000 clones; about 90% were seen once. Germline CDR1 is SGHNT and CDR2 is YENEEA. Trimming shortened V by 1 base and J by 1 base, and 7 bases separated the two germline ends. CDR3 size: 14 residues.

The sample consisted of tumor tissue, taken after IRX-2 immunotherapy. This chain connects TRBV11-3 to TRBJ1-1; D not resolved. The source is a human donor with breast cancer. The CDR3 protein is CASSLVSANTEAFF. CDR3 in DNA: TGTGCCAGCAGCTTAGTTTCGGCGAACACTGAAGCTTTCTTT. Looking up the rest from reference TRBV11-3 and TRBJ1-1 gives the full variable domain: EAGVVQSPRYKIIEKKQPVAFWCNPISGHNTLYWYLQNLGQGPELLIRYENEEAVDDSQLPKDRFSAERLKGVDSTLKIQPAELGDSAVYLCASSLVSANTEAFFGQGTRLTVV.